The 24 T cell receptor beta chains below were found in one sample sequenced in a study of cytomegalovirus exposure and HLA in healthy donors. The PCR employed 60 Vbeta primers together with 13 Jbeta primers. Assay: immunoSEQ multiplex PCR; the TCRdb copy retains only in-frame clones and omits some. The sample contains around 140,000 clones, about 77% of which appear only once. Source material: PBMCs. These receptors originate from a male donor in good health and CMV-seronegative.

A remark on this clone: The junction does not match germline at one end; this may be a read error. The chain is built from TRBV7-7 and TRBJ2-1, with TRBD2 matching over 7 bases. The CDR3 extends over 15 amino acids. Germline V gene data show CDR1 as SSHAT and CDR2 as FNYEAQ (reference sequence). CDR3 bases: TGTGCTAGCAGCTTAGTGGGGGGGACCTACAATGAGCAGTTCTTC. Translated, it gives CASSLVGGTYNEQFF. Filled out from reference TRBV7-7 and TRBJ2-1, the complete variable domain reads GAGVSQSPRYKVTKRGQDVTLRCDPISSHATLYWYQQALGQGPEFLTYFNYEAQPDKSGLPSDRFSAERPEGSISTLTIQRTEQRDSAMYRCASSLVGGTYNEQFFGPGTRLTVL.

This rearrangement joins TRBV7-8 to TRBJ1-1; TRBD1 matches 7 bases. Germline V gives CDR1 SGHVS, CDR2 FQNEAQ. CDR3 length equals 15 residues. J gave up 1 base and V 7 bases, and 9 bases lay outside the gene matches. In DNA, the CDR3 is TGTGCCAGCAACCCACAGGGGAACTCGAACACTGAAGCTTTCTTT. The encoded protein is CASNPQGNSNTEAFF.

The chain recombines TRBV5-1 with TRBJ2-2; 11 bases align to TRBD2. The CDR3 is 15 amino acids. Germline trimming cut 4 bases from V and 4 bases from J; bases unmatched to any gene: 3. Germline CDR1 reads SGHRS; CDR2 reads YFSETQ. DNA for the CDR3: TGCGCCAGCAGCCCTAGCGGGAGGAGCACCGGGGAGCTGTTTTTT. This codes for CASSPSGRSTGELFF.

The chain recombines TRBV7-8 with TRBJ2-7; TRBD2 matches 10 bases. Germline V lookup: CDR1 SGHVS, CDR2 FQNEAQ. J gave up 7 bases and V 1 base, and 4 bases lay outside the gene matches. The CDR3 extends over 14 amino acids. The CDR3 region is CASSLVTSGKEQYF. CDR3 nucleotides: TGTGCCAGCAGCTTAGTTACTAGCGGGAAAGAGCAGTACTTC.

This clone occurred once. This rearrangement joins TRBV4-1 to TRBJ1-4; D is unclear. Germline V lookup: CDR1 MGHRA, CDR2 YSYEKL. Between the trimmed V and J ends, which lost 1 base and 8 bases, there was a span of 14 bases. The CDR3 is made up of 15 amino acids. CDR3 in DNA: TGCGCCAGCAGCCAAGTCACCAGTGGTCTCGAAAAACTGTTTTTT. Amino acid sequence: CASSQVTSGLEKLFF.

The chain carries TRBV11-3 and TRBJ2-7; a possible D gene is TRBD1 (6 bases). Germline assignment: CDR1 SGHNT and CDR2 YENEEA. The V and J ends lost 5 bases and 3 bases respectively, with 14 bases between them. CDR3 size: 14 residues. CDR3 sequence (DNA): TGTGCCAGCAGCCTAAGGCAGGGGAACTACGAGCAGTACTTC. Protein product: CASSLRQGNYEQYF.

CDR3 in amino acids: CASSLVGGVGVQFF. The CDR3 region has the DNA TGCGCCAGCAGCTTGGTGGGGGGTGTTGGAGTGCAGTTCTTC. The chain uses TRBV5-1 and TRBJ2-1; tentatively, D is TRBD2 (6 bases). V lost 0 bases and J 12 bases, leaving 16 bases between the germline ends. The CDR3 runs 14 residues. The germline CDR1 and CDR2 sequences are SGHRS and YFSETQ.

The genes are TRBV12-5 and TRBJ1-4, with 9 bases matching TRBD1. Germline CDR1 and CDR2: LGHNT and FRNRAP. V shed 5 bases and J 5 bases; nucleotides not matched to a gene: 3. The CDR3 is 14 amino acids. The CDR3 DNA sequence: TGTGCTAGTGGTCCGGGACAGGGAAATGAAAAACTGTTTTTT. It translates to CASGPGQGNEKLFF.

The chain employs TRBV5-1 and TRBJ2-5; no clear D. The CDR3 is 14 amino acids. Trimming removed 0 bases at V and 2 bases at J, with 8 bases between. Germline CDR1 SGHRS, CDR2 YFSETQ. This chain's CDR3 is CASSLGPAQETQYF. CDR3 coding DNA: TGCGCCAGCAGCTTGGGGCCCGCTCAAGAGACCCAGTACTTC.

This clone was seen only once. The gene calls are TRBV10-3 and TRBJ1-2, with D maybe TRBD1 (6 bases). In germline, CDR1 is ENHRY, CDR2 SYGVKD. The CDR3 is 13 residues long. V lost 10 bases and J 2 bases, leaving 14 bases between the germline ends. The CDR3 nucleotides are TGTGCCACTCGGACAGCCTTGAACTATGGCTACACCTTC. It codes for CATRTALNYGYTF.

This chain joins TRBV19 and TRBJ2-7, with 7 nucleotides matching TRBD1. Germline-derived CDR1 and CDR2 are LNHDA and SQIVND (reference sequence). V lost 6 bases to trimming and J lost 2 bases; unmatched junction nucleotides: 7. The length of the CDR3 is 14 residues. Written as DNA, the CDR3 is TGTGCCAGTAGCACAGGGGTGGAAGCCTACGAGCAGTACTTC. Protein: CASSTGVEAYEQYF.

A single count supports this clone. The chain links TRBV5-4 to TRBJ1-1; 9 bases are a match to TRBD1. In germline, CDR1 is SGHNT, CDR2 YYREEE (reference sequence). The junction had 8 bases not matched to a gene; V was cut back by 4 bases and J by 4 bases. The CDR3 sequence is 15 residues long. The CDR3 sequence: CASSPTQGAITEAFF. CDR3 DNA sequence: TGTGCCAGCAGCCCGACACAGGGGGCGATCACTGAAGCTTTCTTT.

This chain joins TRBV6-1 and TRBJ2-7, with no clear D. The CDR3 is made up of 9 amino acids. Trimming pared 11 bases from V and 7 bases from J, leaving 9 bases between. CDR1 and CDR2 from the germline V gene are MNHNS and SASEGT. This chain's CDR3 is CAGGREQYF. The CDR3 DNA is TGTGCCGGCGGAAGGGAGCAGTACTTC.

V gene TRBV18 combines with J gene TRBJ2-5, with 7 bases that match TRBD1. Germline V gives CDR1 KGHSH, CDR2 LQKENI. The CDR3 is 16 amino acids. J was trimmed by 4 bases and V by 8 bases; bases with no gene match: 16. The CDR3 bases are TGTGCCAGCGCCCTAGGAAGGAGGACAGGAGGAGAGACCCAGTACTTC. Translation: CASALGRRTGGETQYF.

The chain is built from TRBV7-3 and TRBJ2-1, with D perhaps TRBD2 (6 bases). Germline-derived CDR1 and CDR2 are SGHTA and FQGTGA. This CDR3 is built from 13 residues. V lost 4 bases, J lost 10 bases, and 14 bases lay in between. The CDR3 region has the DNA TGTGCCAGCAGCTACTATAGCGGTTCAGAGCAGTTCTTC. Translation gives CASSYYSGSEQFF.

This chain joins TRBV2 and TRBJ1-4; 7 bases fit TRBD1. Losses at the gene ends were 8 bases for V and 8 bases for J; bases not matched to a gene: 11. This CDR3 has 14 residues. Per germline, CDR1 SNHLY and CDR2 FYNNEI. Written as DNA, the CDR3 is TGTGCCAGCGAGAGGACAGGCGGAGGGGAAAAACTGTTTTTT. Translation gives CASERTGGGEKLFF.

This chain connects TRBV18 to TRBJ1-1; D remains ambiguous. Germline CDR1 is KGHSH and CDR2 is LQKENI. V lost 3 bases and J 8 bases, leaving 10 bases between the germline ends. The CDR3 has 12 residues. The CDR3 nucleotides read TGTGCCAGCTCACCTAGAGGGATCGAAGCTTTCTTT. Amino acid sequence: CASSPRGIEAFF.

The chain couples TRBV6-5 to TRBJ2-7; TRBD1 might be the D (6 bases). The CDR3 has 14 amino acids. V was trimmed by 2 bases and J by 1 base, leaving 9 bases between them. Germline-derived CDR1 and CDR2 are MNHEY and SVGAGI. The CDR3 DNA is TGTGCCAGCAGTTACACACAGGGATCCTACGAGCAGTACTTC. Amino acids: CASSYTQGSYEQYF.

The chain carries TRBV28 and TRBJ2-5; TRBD1 might be the D (7 bases). CDR3 length: 15 residues. V was trimmed by 5 bases and J by 4 bases, leaving 17 bases between them. The V gene's germline CDR1 is MDHEN and CDR2 SYDVKM. The CDR3 here is CASSTRTGGVETQYF. CDR3 DNA: TGTGCCAGCAGTACACGGACAGGAGGGGTAGAGACCCAGTACTTC.

This rearrangement joins TRBV6-5 to TRBJ1-2; 12 bases map to TRBD1. Trimming at V came to 6 bases and at J to 6 bases, leaving 8 bases not matched to a gene. The CDR3 runs 15 residues. Germline-derived CDR1 and CDR2 are MNHEY and SVGAGI. The CDR3 DNA reads TGTGCCAGCAGGTCGGGACAGGGGGCGATGAATGGCTACACCTTC. Its translation: CASRSGQGAMNGYTF.

The V and J genes are TRBV7-3 and TRBJ2-3; 10 bases align to TRBD2. J was trimmed by 2 bases and V by 1 base; bases with no gene match: 12. The germline CDR1 and CDR2 sequences are SGHTA and FQGTGA. This CDR3 contains 19 residues. The CDR3 nucleotides read TGTGCCAGCAGCTTAAATCCAGCGGGAGGGCCACGTTACACAGATACGCAGTATTTT. It encodes CASSLNPAGGPRYTDTQYF.

This clone was seen more than once but under ten times. This sequence joins TRBV18 and TRBJ2-1; tentative D call: TRBD2 (5 bases). CDR3 length equals 14 residues. Germline V gene lookup returns CDR1 KGHSH and CDR2 LQKENI. V lost 3 bases and J lost 5, with 11 bases in between. As DNA, the CDR3 is TGTGCCAGCTCACCGCGGCTTAGCGACAATGAGCAGTTCTTC. It specifies CASSPRLSDNEQFF.

The rearrangement uses TRBV5-1 and TRBJ2-4; D gene ambiguous. The CDR3 totals 15 residues. Germline lookup yields CDR1 SGHRS and CDR2 YFSETQ. Between the trimmed V and J ends, which lost 3 bases and 2 bases, there was a span of 12 bases. CDR3 in amino acids: CASSSSQVTKNIQYF. The CDR3 bases are TGCGCCAGCAGCTCCTCCCAGGTTACCAAAAACATTCAGTACTTC.

In this sample, this clone turned up a few times. The chain joins TRBV7-8 to TRBJ1-5; tentatively, D is TRBD1 (6 bases). Trimming cost V 3 bases and J 7 bases, with 16 bases left between them. This CDR3 contains 15 residues. The germline gives CDR1 SGHVS, CDR2 FQNEAQ. The CDR3 nucleotides read TGTGCCAGCAGCTTGCTGCGCCAGGGGTACCAGCCCCAGCATTTT. It is translated as CASSLLRQGYQPQHF.